One and the same sample provided the 27 T cell receptor beta chains below, sequenced in a study of cytomegalovirus exposure and HLA in healthy donors. Researchers ran the PCR with 60 Vbeta and 13 Jbeta primers. Using immunoSEQ multiplex PCR, the repertoire was profiled, and TCRdb retains in-frame clones only, with some absent. The table has approximately 190,000 clones, over 65% seen once. The source material was PBMCs. These receptors all stem from a woman between 45 and 60 years old in good health and CMV-seropositive.

Details on this clone: At one end the junction does not follow the germline gene, possibly because of a read error. Other DNA sequences of this sample code for an identical CDR3. The CDR3 sequence is CASSQDGSGSYNEQFF. Here the CDR3 DNA reads TGTGCCAGCAGCCAAGACGGTAGCGGATCCTACAATGAGCAGTTCTTC. V and J are TRBV4-1 and TRBJ2-1; perhaps TRBD2 as D (6 bases). The CDR3 is made up of 16 amino acids. The germline gives CDR1 MGHRA, CDR2 YSYEKL.

The J gene is TRBJ1-2, the V gene TRBV9; TRBD1 might be the D (6 bases). Deletions cut 4 bases from V and 3 bases from J, with 16 bases between. Per germline, CDR1 SGDLS and CDR2 YYNGEE. The CDR3 length is 15 residues. The CDR3 bases are TGTGCCAGCAGCCTGGGGGGGGCCCAGGACTATGGCTACACCTTC. This gives the protein CASSLGGAQDYGYTF.

The chain couples TRBV7-9 to TRBJ2-7, with 10 bases lining up with TRBD1. CDR1 is SEHNR, CDR2 FQNEAQ, per germline (reference sequence). V gave up 5 bases and J gave up 2 bases; unmatched junction bases: 6. CDR3 length: 15 residues. Here the CDR3 DNA reads TGTGCCAGCAGCCGGGGACAGGGGATAACCTACGAGCAGTACTTC. As protein: CASSRGQGITYEQYF. The whole variable domain, filled in from reference TRBV7-9 and TRBJ2-7, reads DTGVSQNPRHKITKRGQNVTFRCDPISEHNRLYWYRQTLGQGPEFLTYFQNEAQLEKSRLLSDRFSAERPKGSFSTLEIQRTEQGDSAMYLCASSRGQGITYEQYFGPGTRLTVT.

Turning to this clone: One junction end does not reproduce the germline sequence, and a read error may be involved. Other nucleotide sequences from this sample produce the same CDR3. The V call is TRBV28, the J call TRBJ1-4; 8 nucleotides line up with TRBD1. This CDR3 contains 14 residues. Germline V lookup: CDR1 MDHEN, CDR2 SYDVKM. CDR3 sequence reads: CASSLQGGGEKLFF. CDR3 DNA sequence: TGTGCCAGCAGTCTACAGGGGGGTGGTGAAAAACTGTTCTTT.

The chain combines TRBV10-3 with TRBJ1-2; 8 bases are a match to TRBD1. Germline V lookup: CDR1 ENHRY, CDR2 SYGVKD. This CDR3 has 13 residues. V was pared by 4 bases and J by 8 bases, with 6 bases of the junction left unmatched. The CDR3 nucleotides read TGTGCCATCAGTGCGGGGGACAGGAAAGGCTACACCTTC. Translation: CAISAGDRKGYTF.

The chain joins TRBV7-2 to TRBJ2-3, with 9 nucleotides matching TRBD2. Germline CDR1 reads SGHTA; CDR2 reads FQGNSA. This CDR3 region has 14 residues. V lost 5 bases to trimming and J lost 4 bases; unmatched junction nucleotides: 4. The CDR3 DNA reads TGTGCCAGCAGCCTCGGACTAGCGCCAGATACGCAGTATTTT. This sequence encodes CASSLGLAPDTQYF.

This clone has only one observation. The chain employs TRBV5-1 and TRBJ1-1; D not resolved. Between the trimmed V and J ends, which lost 4 bases and 8 bases, there was a span of 15 bases. This CDR3 contains 13 residues. From germline, CDR1 is SGHRS and CDR2 YFSETQ. In nucleotides, the CDR3 is TGCGCCAGCAGCCGGCCGGGTAGAGTAGAAGCTTTCTTT. Protein: CASSRPGRVEAFF.

This sequence joins TRBV5-4 and TRBJ1-3; TRBD1 is a possible D gene (6 bases). The CDR3 contains 16 residues. V lost 1 base, J lost 4 bases, and 15 bases lay in between. Germline lookup yields CDR1 SGHNT and CDR2 YYREEE (reference sequence). The CDR3 bases are TGTGCCAGCAGCTTGCGAACAGGGTCGACCGGAAACACCATATATTTT. Its protein is CASSLRTGSTGNTIYF.

The chain recombines TRBV2 with TRBJ1-3; 7 nucleotides match TRBD1. This CDR3 region has 17 residues. With 2 bases clipped from V and 2 bases from J, the junction kept 9 bases outside the gene matches. Germline V CDR1 and CDR2: SNHLY, FYNNEI. CDR3 amino acids: CASSELTGRGAGNTIYF. The CDR3 coding sequence is TGTGCCAGCAGTGAACTGACAGGGAGAGGGGCTGGAAACACCATATATTTT.

The V and J genes are TRBV12-5 and TRBJ1-5, with 11 bases lining up with TRBD1. With V trimmed by 5 bases and J by 3 bases, 3 bases remained unmatched. The CDR3 totals 15 residues. Germline CDR1 LGHNT, CDR2 FRNRAP. The CDR3 region is CASGPGQGDNQPQHF. The CDR3 bases are TGTGCTAGTGGTCCGGGACAGGGGGACAATCAGCCCCAGCATTTT.

The chain couples TRBV2 to TRBJ2-1; no firm D call. Germline V gene lookup returns CDR1 SNHLY and CDR2 FYNNEI. V lost 5 bases and J 7 bases, leaving 3 bases between the germline ends. CDR3 length equals 10 residues. This CDR3 reads CASSLNEQFF. DNA for the CDR3: TGTGCCAGCAGTCTGAATGAGCAGTTCTTC.

The chain links TRBV6-1 to TRBJ2-3; 7 bases are shared with TRBD1. CDR1 MNHNS and CDR2 SASEGT come from the germline V gene. The J segment lost 2 bases and the V segment lost 8 bases, leaving 4 bases of the junction unmatched. CDR3 length: 13 residues. Here the CDR3 reads CASGTVDTDTQYF. The CDR3 nucleotides read TGTGCCAGCGGGACAGTAGACACAGATACGCAGTATTTT.

This clone was counted a single time. V is TRBV13 and J is TRBJ1-5; TRBD1 agrees at 7 bases. Germline-derived CDR1 and CDR2 are PRHDT and FYEKMQ (reference sequence). The CDR3 covers 18 residues. The V and J ends lost 0 bases and 0 bases, in that order; junction bases with no gene match: 8. The DNA of the CDR3 is TGTGCCAGCAGCTTAGGACAGGGGAGTGTATATAGCAATCAGCCCCAGCATTTT. Translation gives CASSLGQGSVYSNQPQHF. Supplemented by reference TRBV13 and TRBJ1-5, the full variable domain reads AAGVIQSPRHLIKEKRETATLKCYPIPRHDTVYWYQQGPGQDPQFLISFYEKMQSDKGSIPDRFSAQQFSDYHSELNMSSLELGDSALYFCASSLGQGSVYSNQPQHFGDGTRLSIL.

The chain carries TRBV5-8 and TRBJ2-7; 8 bases agree with TRBD1. The junction had 10 bases not matched to a gene; V was cut back by 7 bases and J by 1 base. From germline, CDR1 is SGHTS and CDR2 YDEGEE. This CDR3 comprises 15 residues. This chain's CDR3 is CASVRYGQGSYEQYF. CDR3 nucleotides: TGTGCCAGCGTCAGATACGGACAGGGATCCTACGAGCAGTACTTC.

This chain connects TRBV7-6 to TRBJ2-2; no definite D call. Trimming cost V 2 bases and J 1 base, with 8 bases left between them. The CDR3 spans 15 residues. The germline CDR1 and CDR2 sequences are SGHVS and FNYEAQ. The CDR3 loop reads CASSLLGQNTGELFF. As DNA, the CDR3 is TGTGCCAGCAGCTTATTGGGCCAGAACACCGGGGAGCTGTTTTTT.

In its sample, this clone was seen once. The chain recombines TRBV6-1 with TRBJ2-7, with 8 nucleotides matching TRBD1. J lost 5 bases, V lost 7 bases, and 13 bases had no gene match. The CDR3 contains 15 residues. Per germline, CDR1 MNHNS and CDR2 SASEGT. The CDR3 is CASTQDRAPGDEQYF. The CDR3 nucleotides are TGTGCCAGCACCCAGGACAGGGCTCCCGGGGACGAGCAGTACTTC.

There are a few counts of this clone. This chain uses TRBV5-1 with TRBJ2-1; TRBD1 matches at 7 bases. The CDR3 is 12 residues long. Trimming cost V 3 bases and J 6 bases; bases outside gene matches: 0. Germline V gene sequence: CDR1 SGHRS, CDR2 YFSETQ. The CDR3 DNA is TGCGCCAGCAGCTACAGGGGCAATGAGCAGTTCTTC. Its translation is CASSYRGNEQFF.

The chain carries TRBV7-3 and TRBJ2-2, with D possibly being TRBD2 (5 bases). The CDR3 has 16 amino acids. With 2 bases removed from V and 0 bases from J, the gap between germline ends came to 10 bases. CDR1 and CDR2 (germline): SGHTA, FQGTGA. The CDR3 sequence is CASSLERASNTGELFF. The CDR3 DNA sequence: TGTGCCAGCAGCTTAGAGAGGGCTTCGAACACCGGGGAGCTGTTTTTT.

The J gene is TRBJ2-2, the V gene TRBV2, with 7 bases lining up with TRBD2. The CDR3 runs 16 residues. Trimming took 3 bases from V and 5 from J; bases not matched to a gene: 9. The germline V gene encodes CDR1 SNHLY and CDR2 FYNNEI. The CDR3 protein is CASSESGVRLTGELFF. Here the CDR3 DNA reads TGTGCCAGCAGTGAGAGCGGGGTTAGATTGACCGGGGAGCTGTTTTTT.

V is TRBV6-6 and J is TRBJ1-1; D ambiguous. V lost 8 bases, J lost 7 bases, and 8 bases lay in between. Germline loops: CDR1 MNHNY, CDR2 SVGAGI (reference sequence). The CDR3 is 10 amino acids. CDR3 sequence: CASPHIEAFF. The CDR3 nucleotides read TGTGCCAGCCCCCACATTGAAGCTTTCTTT.

V gene TRBV5-4 combines with J gene TRBJ1-4, with D uncertain. CDR3 size: 15 residues. In germline, CDR1 is SGHNT, CDR2 YYREEE (reference sequence). The V end lost 0 bases, the J end lost 7 bases, and 13 bases lay between the germline ends. The CDR3 sequence is CASSLAGGIGEKLFF. The CDR3 DNA is TGTGCCAGCAGCTTGGCGGGAGGGATAGGTGAAAAACTGTTTTTT. The complete variable domain, with remaining parts taken from reference TRBV5-4 and TRBJ1-4, reads ETGVTQSPTHLIKTRGQQVTLRCSSQSGHNTVSWYQQALGQGPQFIFQYYREEENGRGNFPPRFSGLQFPNYSSELNVNALELDDSALYLCASSLAGGIGEKLFFGSGTQLSVL.

This clone showed up just a few times. The chain is built from TRBV5-4 and TRBJ1-1, with 7 nucleotides matching TRBD1. CDR1 and CDR2 from the germline V gene are SGHNT and YYREEE (reference sequence). The CDR3 covers 13 residues. J lost 3 bases, V lost 6 bases, and 5 bases had no gene match. CDR3: CASTTGKDTEAFF. CDR3 DNA sequence: TGTGCCAGCACGACAGGGAAGGACACTGAAGCTTTCTTT.

The chain links TRBV10-1 to TRBJ2-3; 10 nucleotides align to TRBD2. The ends lost 8 bases at V and 3 bases at J; junction bases unmatched: 2. The germline gives CDR1 WNHNN, CDR2 SYGVQD (reference sequence). CDR3 size: 13 residues. CDR3 in amino acids: CASSSGGTDTQYF. The CDR3 coding sequence is TGCGCCAGCTCTAGCGGGGGTACAGATACGCAGTATTTT.

The CDR3 DNA reads TGTGCCAGCAGTCGACAGGAACGGGAAAAACTGTTTTTT. This gives the protein CASSRQEREKLFF. The V call is TRBV2, the J call TRBJ1-4; weak D call: TRBD1 (6 bases). Germline-derived CDR1 and CDR2 are SNHLY and FYNNEI. With 5 bases removed from V and 8 bases from J, the gap between germline ends came to 12 bases. This CDR3 contains 13 residues.

This chain connects TRBV6-5 to TRBJ1-5, with 8 bases aligning to TRBD1. The CDR3 runs 15 residues. The junction had 9 bases not matched to a gene; V was cut back by 7 bases and J by 4 bases. Germline V gives CDR1 MNHEY, CDR2 SVGAGI. CDR3 DNA sequence: TGTGCCAGCATTCCTGGACAGGGAGGAAATCAGCCCCAGCATTTT. This sequence encodes CASIPGQGGNQPQHF.

This chain uses TRBV4-1 with TRBJ2-5; 7 bases agree with TRBD2. The CDR3 loop spans 13 amino acids. Germline V CDR1 and CDR2: MGHRA, YSYEKL. V lost 4 bases, J lost 3 bases, and 2 bases stayed unmatched. The CDR3 loop reads CASSPGLEETQYF. CDR3 bases: TGCGCCAGCAGCCCCGGACTAGAAGAGACCCAGTACTTC.

This clone was seen more than once but under ten times. The chain couples TRBV6-5 to TRBJ1-1; 11 bases align to TRBD1. The length of the CDR3 is 16 residues. Per germline, CDR1 MNHEY and CDR2 SVGAGI. V trimming: 2 bases; J trimming: 3 bases; junction bases outside the gene matches: 5. This CDR3 reads CASSYSWDRGDTEAFF. The CDR3 coding sequence is TGTGCCAGCAGTTACAGTTGGGACAGGGGGGACACTGAAGCTTTCTTT.